This T cell receptor (beta chain) was obtained from a study of graft-versus-host responses after intestinal transplantation. Across the study: Induction with anti-thymocyte globulin, then tacrolimus and steroids for three to four years, was given to all recipients.

Method: immunoSEQ multiplex PCR; TCRdb's copy keeps in-frame clones and lacks some. This sample carries 43,000 or so clones, over 85% of them seen once, and the ten largest clones take about 5.9%. The germline V gene has CDR1 SEHNR and CDR2 FQNEAQ (reference sequence). The CDR3 loop spans 13 amino acids. V lost 5 bases to trimming and J lost 3 bases; unmatched junction nucleotides: 4. Material: PBMCs, obtained approximately 740 days after a first intestinal transplant, on the day of a second. The J gene is TRBJ2-7, the V gene TRBV7-9; 7 nucleotides align to TRBD1. This receptor was obtained from a human patient who received an intestinal transplant, so some T cells may come from the graft donor. The CDR3 sequence is CASSRDSLYEQYF. The CDR3 DNA is TGTGCCAGCAGCCGGGACAGTCTCTACGAGCAGTACTTC.